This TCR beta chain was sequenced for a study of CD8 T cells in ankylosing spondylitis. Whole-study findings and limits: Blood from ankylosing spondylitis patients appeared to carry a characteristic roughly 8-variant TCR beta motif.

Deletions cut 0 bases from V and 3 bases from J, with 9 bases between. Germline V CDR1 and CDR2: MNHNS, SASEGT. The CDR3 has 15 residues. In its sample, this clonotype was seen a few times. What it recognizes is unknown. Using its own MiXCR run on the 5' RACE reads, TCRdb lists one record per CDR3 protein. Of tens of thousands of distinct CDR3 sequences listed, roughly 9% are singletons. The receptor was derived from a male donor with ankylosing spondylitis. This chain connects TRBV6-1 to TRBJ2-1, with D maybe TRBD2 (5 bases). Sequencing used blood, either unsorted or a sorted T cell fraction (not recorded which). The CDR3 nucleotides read TGTGCCAGCAGTGAAGCACTGGGAGACTACAATGAGCAGTTCTTC. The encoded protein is CASSEALGDYNEQFF.